Reported below is one TCR beta chain. What it recognizes is unknown. The CDR3 length is 14 residues. V shed 6 bases and J shed 5 bases, with 16 bases lying between them. Germline-derived CDR1 and CDR2 are MNHNY and SVGAGI (reference sequence). The data derive from a study of T-cell memory formation after mild COVID-19. Barcoded TCR alpha and TCR beta cDNA libraries with UMIs came from 5'RACE using constant-segment primers. TCRdb re-called the 5' RACE reads through MiXCR, storing one row per CDR3 protein. Of a few hundred thousand distinct CDR3 sequences listed, 20% to 25% were seen once; the top ten hold around 23%. Overall study results and limits: Whereas later expanders leaned CD4+, clones contracting day 15 to 85 showed a balanced CD4/CD8 makeup.

The V and J genes are TRBV6-6 and TRBJ1-1, with D possibly matching TRBD1 (6 bases). Sequenced sample: PBMCs or a T cell subset sorted from them (not recorded which). The TCR sequence derives from a man between 18 and 29 years old who had mild COVID-19 (a few samples of this study predate the infection). Cell type and time point are not known. CDR3 residues: CASRPTRGRTEAFF. CDR3 DNA: TGTGCCAGCAGGCCTACCAGGGGTCGGACTGAAGCTTTCTTT.